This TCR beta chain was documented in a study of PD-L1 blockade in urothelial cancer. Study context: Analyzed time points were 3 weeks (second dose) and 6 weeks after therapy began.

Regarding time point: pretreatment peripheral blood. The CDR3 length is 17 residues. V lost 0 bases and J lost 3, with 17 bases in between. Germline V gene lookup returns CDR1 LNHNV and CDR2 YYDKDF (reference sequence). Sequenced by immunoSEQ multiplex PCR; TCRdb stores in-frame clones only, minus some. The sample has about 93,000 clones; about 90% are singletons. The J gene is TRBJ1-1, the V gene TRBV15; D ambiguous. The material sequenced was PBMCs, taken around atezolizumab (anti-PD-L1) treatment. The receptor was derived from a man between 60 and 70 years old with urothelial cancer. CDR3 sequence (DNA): TGTGCCACCAGCAGAGATGGGTTAGGGAGTCTTCACACTGAAGCTTTCTTT. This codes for CATSRDGLGSLHTEAFF. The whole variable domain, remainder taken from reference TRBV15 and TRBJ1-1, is DAMVIQNPRYQVTQFGKPVTLSCSQTLNHNVMYWYQQKSSQAPKLLFHYYDKDFNNEADTPDNFQSRRPNTSFCFLDIRSPGLGDTAMYLCATSRDGLGSLHTEAFFGQGTRLTVV.